This TCR beta chain was profiled in a study of early T cells in non-severe SARS-CoV-2 infection. Across the whole study: Sequencing used unsorted whole-blood bulk RNA, so chains lack pairing.

This clonotype occurred a few times. In germline, CDR1 is SNHLY, CDR2 FYNNEI. V was pared by 3 bases and J by 2 bases, with 8 bases between. The CDR3 runs 14 residues. Individual cDNA molecules received unique molecular identifiers during library preparation. One entry per CDR3 protein, called by TCRdb with MiXCR from the 5' RACE reads. This table has roughly 50,000 distinct CDR3 sequences, about 6% appearing once. Source: whole blood, taken at baseline. The sequence was collected from an adult who was a healthcare worker with PCR-confirmed SARS-CoV-2 infection or an uninfected control (not recorded which). The chain carries TRBV2 and TRBJ2-1, with a possible D match to TRBD1 (5 bases). The CDR3 reads CASSDRVTYNEQFF. CDR3 DNA sequence: TGTGCCAGCAGTGACAGGGTAACCTACAATGAGCAGTTCTTC.